This T cell receptor beta chain derives from a study of T-cell reconstitution after alpha-beta-depleted transplantation in children (dated by TCRdb to the mid-2010s). About the full investigation: Using TCR repertoire profiling, the study quantitatively followed how T-cell immune reconstitution unfolded in children after TCRalphabeta/CD19-depleted allogeneic hematopoietic cell transplantation.

Trimming leaves V shorter by 7 bases and J shorter by 0 bases, with the junction holding 6 bases beyond the gene matches. The germline V gene supplies CDR1 LGHNA and CDR2 YSLEER. From cysteine to phenylalanine, the CDR3 is 14 amino acids long. The CDR3 DNA has 42 bases and is translated from base 1. Libraries were made using PCR. The sequencer was an Illumina HiSeq 2500. Molecular barcoding was employed in the preparation of TCR libraries, with unique molecular identifiers being used to normalize TCRbeta repertoire quantification. TCRdb reanalyzed the raw reads on its own, using fastp at Q25 for trimming and MiXCR for clone calling, and kept in-frame beta chains. Rows with one shared CDR3 protein collapse into an entry with the most common genes and DNA. Here the sample has roughly 400,000 distinct CDR3 sequences; approximately 20% occur a single time. Less than 4.5% of the sample belongs to the ten largest clones.

This clonotype has only one observation. Its antigen is still unknown. Per-nucleotide qualities are absent, and no much larger clonotype sits a single base away. A solitary read yields weak support. The TCR originated in a human donor who donated a stem cell graft to a child with acute myeloid leukemia. This material consisted of PBMCs from the stem cell graft donor, taken from the stem cell graft. This chain is built from TRBV4-3 and TRBJ2-7; 7 bases in between match TRBD2. The CDR3 protein is CASKAGLSSYEQYF. At the DNA level, the sequence is TGCGCCAGCAAAGCGGGGCTTAGCTCCTACGAGCAGTACTTC.